These 15 T cell receptor beta chains share one sample of origin, sequenced in a study of patients and donors after allogeneic stem cell transplantation. TCRdb ran MiXCR on the RT-PCR reads and lists one entry per CDR3 protein. The data show about 210,000 distinct CDR3 sequences, roughly 38% seen once. Sequenced: blood, either unsorted or a sorted T cell fraction (not recorded which). All receptors derive from a human donor who was either an allogeneic HSCT recipient or a stem cell or donor lymphocyte infusion donor (not recorded which). It is not recorded whose cells these are; they may come from a transplant donor.

This clonotype was found a few times. This chain joins TRBV13 and TRBJ1-6; 8 bases fit TRBD1. V lost 4 bases to trimming and J lost 2 bases; unmatched junction nucleotides: 7. The germline V gene encodes CDR1 PRHDT and CDR2 FYEKMQ (reference sequence). The CDR3 totals 17 residues. This CDR3 is CASSSPDREPYNSPLHF. DNA of the CDR3: TGTGCCAGCAGCTCTCCGGACAGGGAGCCCTATAATTCACCCCTCCACTTT.

This clonotype was counted between two and nine times. This chain connects TRBV6-2 or TRBV6-3 to TRBJ2-7; the D is unclear. Trimming took off 2 bases at V and 2 bases at J, with 4 bases between the two ends. This CDR3 comprises 12 residues. The germline V gene has CDR1 MNHEY and CDR2 SVGEGT. The CDR3 sequence: CASSYRAYEQYF. CDR3 nucleotides: TGTGCCAGCAGTTACAGGGCCTACGAGCAGTACTTC.

The chain links TRBV12-3 or TRBV12-4 to TRBJ1-5; 9 bases are a match to TRBD1. The CDR3 length is 15 residues. The trim removed 6 bases at V and 3 bases at J, leaving 6 bases unmatched. In DNA, the CDR3 is TGTGCCAGCAGCCGGGACAGGGAGACCAATCAGCCCCAGCATTTT. This sequence encodes CASSRDRETNQPQHF.

The sample holds a few counts of this clonotype. The genes are TRBV19 and TRBJ1-2, with no clear D. CDR3 size: 10 residues. In germline, CDR1 is LNHDA, CDR2 SQIVND (reference sequence). V lost 5 bases and J lost 3, with 1 base in between. The CDR3 DNA is TGTGCCAGTAGTGACTATGGCTACACCTTC. Amino acids: CASSDYGYTF.

The genes are TRBV20-1 and TRBJ2-3; tentatively, D is TRBD2 (7 bases). CDR3 size: 15 residues. The germline V and J ends were trimmed by 1 base and 2 bases, with 13 bases remaining between them. Per the germline V gene, CDR1 is DFQATT and CDR2 is SNEGSKA (reference sequence). CDR3 in amino acids: CSARGGGLNTDTQYF. DNA for the CDR3: TGCAGTGCTAGAGGAGGGGGACTAAACACAGATACGCAGTATTTT.

The CDR3 reads CATSMNRGHYNEQFF. DNA of the CDR3: TGTGCCACCAGTATGAACAGGGGGCACTACAATGAGCAGTTCTTC. The chain couples TRBV24-1 to TRBJ2-1; 9 bases agree with TRBD1. The length of the CDR3 is 15 residues. Looked up from germline, CDR1 is KGHDR and CDR2 is SFDVKD. The V and J ends lost 6 bases and 3 bases, in that order; junction bases with no gene match: 5.

The DNA of the CDR3 is TGTGCCAGCAGCGGAACACTAGCAGGCGGGGAGCTGTTTTTT. Amino acids: CASSGTLAGGELFF. This chain connects TRBV7-9 to TRBJ2-2, with a weak D call TRBD2 (6 bases). Between the trimmed V and J ends, which lost 5 bases and 7 bases, there was a span of 14 bases. Looked up from germline, CDR1 is SEHNR and CDR2 is FQNEAQ (reference sequence). The CDR3 totals 14 residues.

J is TRBJ1-1 and V is TRBV5-1, with TRBD1 matching 7 bases. The trim removed 4 bases at V and 0 bases at J, leaving 6 bases unmatched. The CDR3 sequence is 15 residues long. Germline V gene lookup returns CDR1 SGHRS and CDR2 YFSETQ. The CDR3 nucleotides read TGCGCCAGCAGCCCTTGGACAGGATTGAACACTGAAGCTTTCTTT. Its protein is CASSPWTGLNTEAFF.

This chain uses TRBV19 with TRBJ1-5; perhaps TRBD1 as D (6 bases). This CDR3 contains 14 residues. Trimming shortened V by 4 bases and J by 7 bases, and 14 bases separated the two germline ends. In germline, CDR1 is LNHDA, CDR2 SQIVND (reference sequence). The DNA of the CDR3 is TGTGCCAGTAGTACCGGGGGCCGAGGGCAGCCCCAGCATTTT. It codes for CASSTGGRGQPQHF.

This chain links TRBV7-6 with TRBJ1-4; D is unclear. The CDR3 extends over 15 amino acids. V lost 5 bases and J lost 0, with 10 bases in between. The V gene's germline CDR1 is SGHVS and CDR2 FNYEAQ. This chain's CDR3 is CASSPVRPTNEKLFF. Written as DNA, the CDR3 is TGTGCCAGCAGCCCCGTTCGACCAACTAATGAAAAACTGTTTTTT.

J is TRBJ1-6 and V is TRBV7-2; 9 positions match TRBD1. In germline, CDR1 is SGHTA, CDR2 FQGNSA. V was clipped by 5 bases and J by 8 bases; unmatched bases: 7. CDR3 length: 15 amino acids. In nucleotides, the CDR3 is TGTGCCAGCAGCCCCTTGGGACAGGGATATTCACCCCTCCACTTT. This sequence encodes CASSPLGQGYSPLHF.

The chain carries TRBV12-3 or TRBV12-4 and TRBJ1-5; 9 bases fit TRBD1. With V trimmed by 5 bases and J by 3 bases, 2 bases remained unmatched. The CDR3 has 14 amino acids. Written as DNA, the CDR3 is TGTGCCAGCAGTCGACAGGGGGTCAATCAGCCCCAGCATTTT. Amino acids: CASSRQGVNQPQHF.

The rearrangement joins TRBV12-3 or TRBV12-4 to TRBJ1-1; tentatively, D is TRBD1 (6 bases). The V end was cut by 5 bases, the J end by 11 bases, with 15 bases between. This CDR3 spans 12 amino acids. The CDR3 bases are TGTGCCAGCAGTCACAGGGCTTTGGGGGCTTTCTTT. Protein sequence: CASSHRALGAFF.

This clonotype was recorded a few times. The chain carries TRBV12-3 or TRBV12-4 and TRBJ2-5, with 8 bases that match TRBD2. This CDR3 is 15 amino acids long. After removal of 5 bases from V and 4 bases from J, the junction contained 9 bases not matched to a gene. Here the CDR3 reads CASSHPRTSRETQYF. CDR3 nucleotide sequence: TGTGCCAGCAGTCACCCCCGGACTAGCAGAGAGACCCAGTACTTC.

This clonotype was picked up a small number of times. The CDR3 nucleotides are TGTGCCAGCAGTTACCCTCGGCTTTGGTCCCCCTCTGGGGCCAACGTCCTGACTTTC. Protein product: CASSYPRLWSPSGANVLTF. The V and J genes are TRBV6-2 or TRBV6-3 and TRBJ2-6; D is ambiguous. The CDR3 runs to 19 residues. Germline-derived CDR1 and CDR2 are MNHEY and SVGEGT. Trimming took off 2 bases at V and 0 bases at J, with 17 bases between the two ends.